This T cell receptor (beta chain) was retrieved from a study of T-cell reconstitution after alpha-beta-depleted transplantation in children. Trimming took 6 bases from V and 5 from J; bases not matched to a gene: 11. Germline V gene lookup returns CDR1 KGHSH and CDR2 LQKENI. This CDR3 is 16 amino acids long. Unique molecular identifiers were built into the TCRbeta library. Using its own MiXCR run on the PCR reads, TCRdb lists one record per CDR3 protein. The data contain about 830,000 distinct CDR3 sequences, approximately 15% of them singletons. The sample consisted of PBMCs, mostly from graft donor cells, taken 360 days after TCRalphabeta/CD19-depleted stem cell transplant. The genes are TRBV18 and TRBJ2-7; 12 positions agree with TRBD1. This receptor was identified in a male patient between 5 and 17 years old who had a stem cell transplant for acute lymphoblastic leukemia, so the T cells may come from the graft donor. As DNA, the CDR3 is TGTGCCAGCTCGCCTGCAGGGACAGGGGGCAATCACGAGCAGTACTTC. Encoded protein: CASSPAGTGGNHEQYF.